This T cell receptor (beta chain) appears in the sequencing data of a study of blood T cell repertoires in COVID-19 (dated by TCRdb to 2019 to 2021). Context from the whole study: Samples covering the acute and convalescent phases of COVID-19 were provided by collaborators in the United States, Italy and Spain. The material from the prospective study consisted of cDNA or gDNA derived from T cells, B-cell-depleted T cells, or PBMCs. The dataset comprised deeply sampled blood TCRbeta repertoires from subjects exposed to, actively infected with, or recovered from COVID-19. The repertoires were made available in a free public database intended to serve as a resource for research on the immune response to SARS-CoV-2. The samples were drawn from the first 160 participants of the ongoing ImmuneRACE study and from about 1,200 subjects provided by 6 global collaborators. A de-identified subject ID, COVID-19 status, age in years and sex were almost always included in the sample metadata. Where HLA class I and class II types were available, the types were taken from metadata supplied by the sample provider, not from assay-based typing.

A second Seattle source provided samples from volunteer blood donors who had recovered from COVID-19. Each collaborating institution followed its own protocols to collect whole blood in K2EDTA tubes. For TCRbeta analysis, collaborators shipped samples in one of three forms: frozen whole blood, isolated PBMCs, or DNA extracted from either of those sample types. The paper's findings and limits, for the study overall: The quantity of clinical and demographic metadata differed by source and by participant and was supplied without curation.

About this clone: What antigen it recognizes has not been identified. Nothing much larger sits one base from this clone, and base qualities are not available.

V drops 0 bases and J drops 0 bases, leaving 5 bases in between. CDR1 and CDR2 (MNHEY, SVGAGI) derive from the germline V gene. Spanning cysteine to phenylalanine, the CDR3 consists of 15 amino acids. The kept DNA is CDR3 alone, 45 bases in frame from the first base. TCRbeta CDR3 regions were amplified from genomic DNA by means of the immunoSEQ Assay, a bias-controlled multiplex PCR. As for the authors' bioinformatics: Nucleated cell counts per sample were estimated from amplification of reference gene primers within the assay. To quantify the absolute abundance of each unique TCRbeta CDR3 rearrangement, sequence reads were collapsed and filtered. Productive Simpson clonality was computed per sample as the square root of Simpson's diversity index over productive rearrangements. Sourced from immuneACCESS, this table was stored by TCRdb with only in-frame sequences that have V and J called. A share of the clones is absent; for the studies checked, an unresolved V gene accounts for under half, and the remainder has no known explanation. Clonal size and the V and J genes are those of that table, whereas D and trimming came from the DNA. This sample comprises a few hundred thousand clones, 84% of them detected only once. Jointly, the top ten make up about 2.9% of the sample.

The sequenced sample was peripheral blood. The sequence was obtained from a woman in her 30s who had recovered from COVID-19. The rearranged chain carries TRBV6-5 and TRBJ2-2, with no D gene named confidently. The DNA sequence follows: TGTGCCAGCAGTTACTCGGCAGCGAACACCGGGGAGCTGTTTTTT. Its product reads: CASSYSAANTGELFF.